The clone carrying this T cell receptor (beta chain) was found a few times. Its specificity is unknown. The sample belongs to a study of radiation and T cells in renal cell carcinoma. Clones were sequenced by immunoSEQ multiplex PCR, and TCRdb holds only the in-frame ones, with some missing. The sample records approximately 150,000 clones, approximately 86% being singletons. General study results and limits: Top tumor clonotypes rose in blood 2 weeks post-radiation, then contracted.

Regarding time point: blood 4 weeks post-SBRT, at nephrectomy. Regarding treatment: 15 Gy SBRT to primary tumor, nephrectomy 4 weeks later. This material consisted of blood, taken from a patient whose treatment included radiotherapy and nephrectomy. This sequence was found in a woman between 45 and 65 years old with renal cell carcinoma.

For the CDR3, the DNA is TGTGCCAGTAGTATAGAAGCCGGGGTAAGGCAGCCCCAGCATTTT. This encodes CASSIEAGVRQPQHF. The chain carries TRBV19 and TRBJ1-5; D not resolved. This CDR3 is 15 amino acids long. Trimming stripped 0 bases from V and 7 bases from J, with 13 bases between. Per germline, CDR1 LNHDA and CDR2 SQIVND (reference sequence).